A selection of T cell receptor beta chains follows, all from one sample in a study of kidney transplant recipient with SARS-CoV-2 infection. TCRdb ran MiXCR on the reads and lists one entry per CDR3 protein. This sample carries 200,000 to 300,000 distinct CDR3 sequences, less than 35% of them seen once, and the ten largest clones take about 7%. The specimen comprised a blood sample, sampled at baseline and between days 110 and 120 from a kidney transplant recipient. The receptors derive from a young adult male patient who had COVID-19 and was a kidney transplant recipient. The graft donor may account for some of the T cells. Each CDR3 is given with its conserved first and last residue. Each record gives: clone size, J gene, D gene, V gene, CDR3 DNA, CDR3 protein. D genes are given only for firm matches. Some rows have no size entry. The others give once, few or many, or a class for an expanded clone.

>many|TRBJ1-2|NA|TRBV7-6
TGTGCCAGCAGCAGAGGCACTGAATCTCGAAAGACCTATGGCTACACCTTC
CASSRGTESRKTYGYTF
>NA|TRBJ1-2|NA|TRBV3-1
TGTGCCAGCAGCCTCTCCGCCACCCTTCGAAAGACCTATGGCTACACCTTC
CASSLSATLRKTYGYTF
>many|TRBJ1-2|NA|TRBV12-2
TGTGCAAGTCGCGTCCCATTGACTCCACGAAAGACCTATGGCTACACCTTC
CASRVPLTPRKTYGYTF
>many|TRBJ1-2|NA|TRBV7-9
TGTGCCAGCAGCAAAAGTACATACCATGGAAAGACCTATGGCTACACCTTC
CASSKSTYHGKTYGYTF
>many|TRBJ1-2|TRBD1|TRBV6-5
TGTGCCAGCAGTTACAAGGGACAGGAGGGAGGCTACACCTTC
CASSYKGQEGGYTF
>NA|TRBJ1-2|NA|TRBV25-1
TGTGCCAGCAGTTTCACCGTAGAACTGGGAAAGACCTATGGCTACACCTTC
CASSFTVELGKTYGYTF
>many|TRBJ2-7|NA|TRBV7-6
TGTGCCAGCAGCCACCCGGGTAACGAGCAGTACTTC
CASSHPGNEQYF
>NA|TRBJ1-3|NA|TRBV30
TGTGCCTGGAGTTCAGAGGCCCCCTTTGGAAACACCATATATTTT
CAWSSEAPFGNTIYF
>few|TRBJ2-2|TRBD1|TRBV12-3/TRBV12-4
TGTGCCAGCAAGGCCGACAGGGGAGTCGCGGCGTACACCGGGGAGCTGTTTTTT
CASKADRGVAAYTGELFF
>NA|TRBJ1-4|TRBD1|TRBV9
TGTGCCAGCAGCGTGGGACAGCAGGTGGGGAGTGAAAAACTGTTTTTT
CASSVGQQVGSEKLFF
>many|TRBJ2-7|TRBD2|TRBV28
TGTGCCAGCAGTTCACCCAATAGCGGGGGGGACTACGAGCAGTACTTC
CASSSPNSGGDYEQYF
>many|TRBJ1-2|NA|TRBV7-2
TGTGCCAGCAGCAAGCCATCCAGAGACGGAAAGACCTATGGCTACACCTTC
CASSKPSRDGKTYGYTF
>many|TRBJ2-2|NA|TRBV5-6
TGTGCCAGCAGCTTTGTGGGCATCGGGGAGCTGTTTTTT
CASSFVGIGELFF
>many|TRBJ1-2|NA|TRBV7-9
TGTGCCAGCAGCGATATGAGATACCATGGAAAGACCTATGGCTACACCTTC
CASSDMRYHGKTYGYTF
>many|TRBJ2-2|NA|TRBV19
TGTGCCAGTAGTAAACCGGCGAACACCGGGGAGCTGTTTTTT
CASSKPANTGELFF
>many|TRBJ2-7|TRBD2|TRBV5-6
TGTGCCAGCCGAAGCCCTTCCGGGAGGGCCTACGAGCAGTACTTC
CASRSPSGRAYEQYF
>many|TRBJ1-6|NA|TRBV2
TGTGCCAGCAGTGAGAGGACCCTCCCACCCCTCCACTTT
CASSERTLPPLHF
>many|TRBJ2-7|TRBD2|TRBV20-1
TGCAGTGCTAGGGGACTAGCGGGAGGGCCGTTTTACGAGCAGTACTTC
CSARGLAGGPFYEQYF
>many|TRBJ1-6|TRBD1|TRBV7-9
TGTGCCAGCAGCCGGACAGGGGAGCTACCCCTCCACTTT
CASSRTGELPLHF
>many|TRBJ2-4|TRBD2|TRBV2
TGTGCCAGCAGTGAGGTCCGCGGGGGGGCCAGTCCGTACTTC
CASSEVRGGASPYF
>many|TRBJ2-2|TRBD1|TRBV13
TGTGCCAGCATGGGACCGGGACAGGGGAAGGTCGGGGAGCTGTTTTTT
CASMGPGQGKVGELFF
>NA|TRBJ2-3|TRBD2|TRBV9
TGTGCCAGCAGCAACTCTCTAGCGGCCCGTGAGGTCCGCACAGATACGCAGTATTTT
CASSNSLAAREVRTDTQYF
>many|TRBJ1-2|NA|TRBV30
TGTGCCTGGAGTAGGAAGGCAGGCTACACCTTC
CAWSRKAGYTF